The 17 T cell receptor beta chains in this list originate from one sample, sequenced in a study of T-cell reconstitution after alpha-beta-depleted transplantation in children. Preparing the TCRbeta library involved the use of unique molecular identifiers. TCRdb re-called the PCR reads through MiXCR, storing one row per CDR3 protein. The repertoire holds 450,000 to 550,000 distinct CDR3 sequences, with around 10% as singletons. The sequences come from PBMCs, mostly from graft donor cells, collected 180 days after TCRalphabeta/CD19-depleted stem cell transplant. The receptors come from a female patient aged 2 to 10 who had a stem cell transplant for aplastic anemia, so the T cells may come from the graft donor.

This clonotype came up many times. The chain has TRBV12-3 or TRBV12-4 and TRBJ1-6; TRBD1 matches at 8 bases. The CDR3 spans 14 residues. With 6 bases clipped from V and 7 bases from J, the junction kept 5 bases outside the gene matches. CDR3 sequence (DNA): TGTGCCAGCAGGATGGGACAGGTGAATTCACCCCTCCACTTT. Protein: CASRMGQVNSPLHF.

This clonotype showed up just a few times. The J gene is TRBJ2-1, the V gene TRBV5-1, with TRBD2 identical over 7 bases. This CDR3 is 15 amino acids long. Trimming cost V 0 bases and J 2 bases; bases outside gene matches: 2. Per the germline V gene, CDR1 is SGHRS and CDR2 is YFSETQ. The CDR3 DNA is TGCGCCAGCAGCTTGGAACTAGCGCCCTACAATGAGCAGTTCTTC. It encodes CASSLELAPYNEQFF.

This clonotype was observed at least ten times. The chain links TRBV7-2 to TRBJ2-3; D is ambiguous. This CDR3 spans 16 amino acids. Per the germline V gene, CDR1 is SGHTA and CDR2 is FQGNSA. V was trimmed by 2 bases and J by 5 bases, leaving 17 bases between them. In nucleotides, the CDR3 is TGTGCCAGCAGCTTACCGTCAGCGCGGTGGGTAGATACGCAGTATTTT. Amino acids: CASSLPSARWVDTQYF.

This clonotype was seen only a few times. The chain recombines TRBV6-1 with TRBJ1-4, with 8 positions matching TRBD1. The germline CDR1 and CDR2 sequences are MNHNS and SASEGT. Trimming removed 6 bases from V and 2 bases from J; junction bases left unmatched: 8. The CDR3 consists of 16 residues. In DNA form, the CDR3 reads TGTGCCAGCAGCCGCCAGGGGGCAAGGACTAATGAAAAACTGTTTTTT. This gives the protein CASSRQGARTNEKLFF.

CDR3: CASSRDTSSYEQYF. As DNA, the CDR3 is TGCGCCAGCAGCAGGGACACTTCGTCCTACGAGCAGTACTTC. The chain joins TRBV5-1 to TRBJ2-7; D perhaps matches TRBD1 (6 bases). The CDR3 totals 14 residues. The germline V gene encodes CDR1 SGHRS and CDR2 YFSETQ. V was clipped by 4 bases and J by 1 base, with 12 bases between them.

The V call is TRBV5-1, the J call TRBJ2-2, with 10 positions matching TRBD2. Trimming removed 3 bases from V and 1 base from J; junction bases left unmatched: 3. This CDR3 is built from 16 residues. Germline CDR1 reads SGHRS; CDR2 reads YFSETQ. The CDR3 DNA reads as TGCGCCAGCAGCTGGTGGACTAGCGGGAACACCGGGGAGCTGTTTTTT. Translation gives CASSWWTSGNTGELFF.

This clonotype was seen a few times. CDR3 DNA: TGTGCCAGCAGCGTAGGGGGACTAGGAGGAGATACGCAGTATTTT. Translated: CASSVGGLGGDTQYF. The chain links TRBV9 to TRBJ2-3, with TRBD2 identical over 8 bases. The trim removed 0 bases at V and 5 bases at J, leaving 5 bases unmatched. The CDR3 contains 15 residues. Germline CDR1 is SGDLS and CDR2 is YYNGEE.

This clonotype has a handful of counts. The CDR3 loop reads CASSYPPLWTSGSWPNEQFF. The DNA of the CDR3 is TGTGCCAGCAGTTACCCCCCCCTCTGGACTAGCGGGAGTTGGCCCAATGAGCAGTTCTTC. V is TRBV6-2 or TRBV6-3 and J is TRBJ2-1, with 13 bases aligning to TRBD2. The CDR3 is 20 amino acids. V lost 2 bases and J lost 6; bases outside the gene matches: 16. Per the germline V gene, CDR1 is MNHEY and CDR2 is SVGEGT.

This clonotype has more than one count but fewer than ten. The CDR3 reads CASSPRQLDFKQYF. CDR3 sequence (DNA): TGTGCCAGCAGCCCTCGACAACTAGACTTTAAGCAGTATTTT. This chain joins TRBV7-2 and TRBJ2-3; perhaps TRBD2 as D (5 bases). Germline CDR1 SGHTA, CDR2 FQGNSA. The CDR3 covers 14 residues. Trimming cost V 5 bases and J 11 bases, with 20 bases left between them.

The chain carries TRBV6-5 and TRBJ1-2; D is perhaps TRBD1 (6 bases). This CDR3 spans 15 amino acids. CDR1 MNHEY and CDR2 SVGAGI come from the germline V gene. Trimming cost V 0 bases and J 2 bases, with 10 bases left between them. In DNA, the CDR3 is TGTGCCAGCAGTTACTCCGGACAGAGAAACTATGGCTACACCTTC. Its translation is CASSYSGQRNYGYTF.

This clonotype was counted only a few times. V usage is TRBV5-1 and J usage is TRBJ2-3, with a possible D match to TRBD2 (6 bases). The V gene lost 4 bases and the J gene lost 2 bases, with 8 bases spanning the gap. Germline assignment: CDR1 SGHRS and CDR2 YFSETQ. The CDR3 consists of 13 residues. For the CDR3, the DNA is TGCGCCAGCAGCCGGACTATCACAGATACGCAGTATTTT. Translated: CASSRTITDTQYF.

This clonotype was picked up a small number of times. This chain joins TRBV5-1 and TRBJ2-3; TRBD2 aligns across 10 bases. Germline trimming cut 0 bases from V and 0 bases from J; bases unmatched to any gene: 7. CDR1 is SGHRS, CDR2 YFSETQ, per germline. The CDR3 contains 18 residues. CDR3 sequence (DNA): TGCGCCAGCAGCTTGGTAGCTAGCGGGAGTATGAGCACAGATACGCAGTATTTT. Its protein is CASSLVASGSMSTDTQYF.

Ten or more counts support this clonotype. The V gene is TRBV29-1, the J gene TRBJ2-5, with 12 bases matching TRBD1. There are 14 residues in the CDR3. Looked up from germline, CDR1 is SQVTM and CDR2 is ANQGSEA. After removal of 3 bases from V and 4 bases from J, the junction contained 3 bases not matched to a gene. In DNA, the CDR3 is TGCAGCGTTGATAGGGACAGGGGGCTAGAGACCCAGTACTTC. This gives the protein CSVDRDRGLETQYF.

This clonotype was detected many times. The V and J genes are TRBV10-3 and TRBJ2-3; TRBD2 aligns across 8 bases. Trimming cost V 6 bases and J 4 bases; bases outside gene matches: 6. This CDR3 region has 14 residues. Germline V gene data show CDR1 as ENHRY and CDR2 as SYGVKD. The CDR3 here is CAIRKTSEADTQYF. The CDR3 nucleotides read TGTGCCATCAGGAAGACTAGCGAGGCAGATACGCAGTATTTT.

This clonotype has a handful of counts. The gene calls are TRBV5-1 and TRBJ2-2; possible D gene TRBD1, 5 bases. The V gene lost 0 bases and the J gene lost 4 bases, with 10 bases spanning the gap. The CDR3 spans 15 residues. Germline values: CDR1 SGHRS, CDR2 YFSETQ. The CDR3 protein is CASSLGQRGTGELFF. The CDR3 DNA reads TGCGCCAGCAGCTTGGGACAAAGGGGCACCGGGGAGCTGTTTTTT.

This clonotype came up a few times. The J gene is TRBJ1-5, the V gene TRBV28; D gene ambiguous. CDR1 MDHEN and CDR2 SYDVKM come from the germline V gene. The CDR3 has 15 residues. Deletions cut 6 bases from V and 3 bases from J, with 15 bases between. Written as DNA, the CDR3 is TGTGCCAGCAGCCCCCGGACGGATTTCAATCAGCCCCAGCATTTT. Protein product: CASSPRTDFNQPQHF.

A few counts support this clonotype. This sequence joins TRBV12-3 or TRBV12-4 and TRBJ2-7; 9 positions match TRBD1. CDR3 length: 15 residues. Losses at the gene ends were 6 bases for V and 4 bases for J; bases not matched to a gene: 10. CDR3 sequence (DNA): TGTGCCAGCAGCGCCCCCGGGACAGGGAAGTACGAGCAGTACTTC. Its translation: CASSAPGTGKYEQYF.